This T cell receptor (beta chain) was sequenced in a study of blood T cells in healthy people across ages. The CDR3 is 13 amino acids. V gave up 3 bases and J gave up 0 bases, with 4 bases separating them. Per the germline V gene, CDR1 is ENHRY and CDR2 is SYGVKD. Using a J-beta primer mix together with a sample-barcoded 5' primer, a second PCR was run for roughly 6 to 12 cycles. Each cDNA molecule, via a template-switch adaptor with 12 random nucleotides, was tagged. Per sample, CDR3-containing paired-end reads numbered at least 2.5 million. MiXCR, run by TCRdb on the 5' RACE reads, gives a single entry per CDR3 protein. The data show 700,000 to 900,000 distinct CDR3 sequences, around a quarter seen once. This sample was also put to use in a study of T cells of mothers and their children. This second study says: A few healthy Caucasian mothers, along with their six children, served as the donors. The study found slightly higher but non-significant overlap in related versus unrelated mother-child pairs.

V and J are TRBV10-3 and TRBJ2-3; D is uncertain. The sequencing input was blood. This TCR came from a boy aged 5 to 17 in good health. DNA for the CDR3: TGTGCCATCAGTGACTACAGCACAGATACGCAGTATTTT. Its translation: CAISDYSTDTQYF.